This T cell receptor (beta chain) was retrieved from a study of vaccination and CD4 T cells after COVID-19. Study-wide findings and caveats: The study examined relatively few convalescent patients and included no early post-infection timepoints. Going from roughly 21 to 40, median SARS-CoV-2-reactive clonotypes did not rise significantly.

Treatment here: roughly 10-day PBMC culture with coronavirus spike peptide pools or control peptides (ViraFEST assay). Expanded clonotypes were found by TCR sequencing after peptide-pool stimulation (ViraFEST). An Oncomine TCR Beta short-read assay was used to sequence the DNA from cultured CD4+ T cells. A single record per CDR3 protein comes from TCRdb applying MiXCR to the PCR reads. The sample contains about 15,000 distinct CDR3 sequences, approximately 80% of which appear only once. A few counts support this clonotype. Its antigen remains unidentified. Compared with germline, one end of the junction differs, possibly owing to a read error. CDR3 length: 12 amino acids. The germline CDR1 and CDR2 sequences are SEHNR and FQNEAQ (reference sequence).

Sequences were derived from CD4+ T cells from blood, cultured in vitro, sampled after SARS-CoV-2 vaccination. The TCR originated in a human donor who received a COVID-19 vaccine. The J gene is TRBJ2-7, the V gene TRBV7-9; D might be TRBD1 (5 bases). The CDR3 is CASSGPGGAPDF. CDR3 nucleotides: TGTGCCAGCAGCGGACCTGGTGGGGCCCCGGACTTC. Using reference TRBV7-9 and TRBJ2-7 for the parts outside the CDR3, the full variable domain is DTGVSQNPRHKITKRGQNVTFRCDPISEHNRLYWYRQTLGQGPEFLTYFQNEAQLEKSRLLSDRFSAERPKGSFSTLEIQRTEQGDSAMYLCASSGPGGAPDFGPGTRLTVT.